The clone carrying this T cell receptor beta chain came up a few times. Here immunoSEQ multiplex PCR was the method, and the copy in TCRdb shows in-frame clones only, minus some. The table has some 140,000 clones, 70% to 80% seen once. Seattle-derived patients entered the study during active infection and were followed longitudinally. The sample is drawn from a study of blood T cell repertoires in COVID-19. About the study: Acute-phase and convalescent COVID-19 samples originated in the United States, Italy and Spain. The analysed material was cDNA or gDNA that came from T cells, B-cell-depleted T cells, or PBMCs.

Germline values: CDR1 SGHVS, CDR2 FQNEAQ. Trimming cost V 5 bases and J 7 bases, with 11 bases left between them. This CDR3 spans 12 amino acids. This chain uses TRBV7-8 with TRBJ1-1; D is undetermined. The TCR comes from a woman in her 70s with COVID-19, enrolled during active disease. Sequenced: peripheral blood. In nucleotides, the CDR3 is TGTGCCAGCAGCGCCACCGCAGGTGAAGCTTTCTTT. This encodes CASSATAGEAFF.